This TCR beta chain was recovered during a study of regulatory T cells in long-lasting Graves disease. Overall study context: Prior antithyroid drug treatment in newly diagnosed Graves' patients lasted under 3 months.

CDR3 length: 12 residues. V shed 3 bases and J shed 2 bases, with 4 bases lying between them. From germline, CDR1 is MDHEN and CDR2 SYDVKM. Stated time point: newly diagnosed GD, antithyroid drugs for less than 3 months. PBMC-derived RNA was used for the TCR library. The TCR beta library used iRepertoire HTBI primers with Arm-PCR amplification of CDR3. MiXCR was run by TCRdb on the multiplex PCR reads, yielding one entry per CDR3 protein. The sample contains 300,000 to 400,000 distinct CDR3 sequences, over 15% of which appear only once. This clonotype was seen many times. In addition, the sample was reused for a study of T cells in Graves' hyperthyroidism and ophthalmopathy. From that second work: For the diagnoses, clinical symptoms, serum thyroxine and TRAb, thyroid ultrasound and orbital computed tomography were used.

This TCR was sampled from a man in his forties with Graves disease. This chain uses TRBV28 with TRBJ2-5; D is undetermined. Sequenced here: peripheral blood mononuclear cells (PBMCs), sampled at new diagnosis, from a patient treated with antithyroid drugs. The CDR3 protein is CASSFQQETQYF. CDR3 DNA sequence: TGTGCCAGCAGTTTCCAACAAGAGACCCAGTACTTC. The whole variable domain, filled in from reference TRBV28 and TRBJ2-5, reads DVKVTQSSRYLVKRTGEKVFLECVQDMDHENMFWYRQDPGLGLRLIYFSYDVKMKEKGDIPEGYSVSREKKERFSLILESASTNQTSMYLCASSFQQETQYFGPGTRLLVL.